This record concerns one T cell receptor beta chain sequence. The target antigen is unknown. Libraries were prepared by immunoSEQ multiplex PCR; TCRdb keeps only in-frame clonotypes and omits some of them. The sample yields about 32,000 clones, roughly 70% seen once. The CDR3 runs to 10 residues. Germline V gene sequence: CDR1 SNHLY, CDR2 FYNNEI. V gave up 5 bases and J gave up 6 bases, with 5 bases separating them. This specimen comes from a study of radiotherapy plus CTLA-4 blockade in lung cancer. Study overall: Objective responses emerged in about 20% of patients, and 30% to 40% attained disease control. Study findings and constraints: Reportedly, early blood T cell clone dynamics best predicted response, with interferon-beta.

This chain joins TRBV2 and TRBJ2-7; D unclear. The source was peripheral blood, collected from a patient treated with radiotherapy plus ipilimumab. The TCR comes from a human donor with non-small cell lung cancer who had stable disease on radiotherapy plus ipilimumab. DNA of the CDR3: TGTGCCAGCAGTTCACGCGAGCAGTACTTC. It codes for CASSSREQYF.